This is a list of T cell receptor beta chains from one sample in a study of blood T cell repertoires in COVID-19. Sequencing was performed with immunoSEQ multiplex PCR; in TCRdb, only in-frame clones are kept and a portion is missing. The data show 150,000 to 200,000 clones, with roughly 79% seen just once and 6.9% held by the top ten. Sequences were obtained from peripheral blood. The receptors were gathered from a human donor with acute or convalescent COVID-19. The donor label of this sample is uncertain. CDR3s include the opening cysteine and the closing phenylalanine or tryptophan.

cdr3_aa: CASSPLGRSSTDTQYF
v_call: TRBV9
j_call: TRBJ2-3

cdr3_aa: CASSPAGADYGYTF
v_call: TRBV6-5
j_call: TRBJ1-2

cdr3_aa: CATSEPDRYTDTQYF
v_call: TRBV24-1
j_call: TRBJ2-3

cdr3_aa: CSVDRGNTEAFF
v_call: TRBV29-1
j_call: TRBJ1-1

cdr3_aa: CASSTEGDSYGYTF
v_call: TRBV7-9
j_call: TRBJ1-2

cdr3_aa: CAISEGTSGEQYF
v_call: TRBV10-3
j_call: TRBJ2-7

cdr3_aa: CAISPGTGGSYEQYF
v_call: TRBV10-3
j_call: TRBJ2-7

cdr3_aa: CAWSGTGGLPTEAFF
v_call: TRBV30
j_call: TRBJ1-1

cdr3_aa: CASEGGAGEAFF
v_call: TRBV27
j_call: TRBJ1-1

cdr3_aa: CASSEYGRGMRDYEQYF
v_call: TRBV25-1
j_call: TRBJ2-7

cdr3_aa: CSASLAGANYGYTF
v_call: TRBV20-1
j_call: TRBJ1-2

cdr3_aa: CATSDQGGSNQPQHF
v_call: TRBV15
j_call: TRBJ1-5

cdr3_aa: CASSLGLASTGELFF
v_call: TRBV5-4
j_call: TRBJ2-2

cdr3_aa: CASSQDRAQFF
v_call: TRBV14
j_call: TRBJ2-1

cdr3_aa: CASSQDLQVSYNEQFF
v_call: TRBV3-1/TRBV3-2
j_call: TRBJ2-1